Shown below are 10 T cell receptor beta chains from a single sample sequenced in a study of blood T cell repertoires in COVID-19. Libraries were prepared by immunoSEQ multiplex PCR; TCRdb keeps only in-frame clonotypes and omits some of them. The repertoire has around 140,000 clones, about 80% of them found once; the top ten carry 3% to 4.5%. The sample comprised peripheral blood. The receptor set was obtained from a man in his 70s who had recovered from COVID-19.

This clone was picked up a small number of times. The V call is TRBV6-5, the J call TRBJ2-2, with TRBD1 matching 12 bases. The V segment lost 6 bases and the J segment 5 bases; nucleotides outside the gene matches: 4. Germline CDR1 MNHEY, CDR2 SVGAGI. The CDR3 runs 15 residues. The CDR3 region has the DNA TGTGCCAGCAGGGGGGACAGGGGGCAAACCGGGGAGCTGTTTTTT. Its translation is CASRGDRGQTGELFF.

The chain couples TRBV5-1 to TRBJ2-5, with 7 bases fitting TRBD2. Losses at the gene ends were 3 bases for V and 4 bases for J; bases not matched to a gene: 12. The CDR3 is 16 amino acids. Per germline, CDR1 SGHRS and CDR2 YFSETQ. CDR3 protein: CASSSFAGVAGETQYF. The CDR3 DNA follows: TGCGCCAGCAGCTCCTTCGCGGGAGTGGCAGGAGAGACCCAGTACTTC.

The CDR3 sequence is CASSLAGEQFF. The DNA of the CDR3 is TGTGCCAGCAGCTTAGCCGGGGAGCAGTTCTTC. The rearrangement joins TRBV7-2 to TRBJ2-1; D unclear. The germline V gene encodes CDR1 SGHTA and CDR2 FQGNSA. The CDR3 sequence is 11 residues long. Trimming removed 0 bases at V and 10 bases at J, with 4 bases between.

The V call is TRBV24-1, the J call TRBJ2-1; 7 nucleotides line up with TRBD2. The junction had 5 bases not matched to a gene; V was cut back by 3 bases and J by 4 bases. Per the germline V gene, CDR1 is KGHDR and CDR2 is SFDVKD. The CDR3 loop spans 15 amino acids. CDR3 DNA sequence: TGTGCCACCAGTGATGCTGCGGGGGATTACAATGAGCAGTTCTTC. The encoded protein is CATSDAAGDYNEQFF.

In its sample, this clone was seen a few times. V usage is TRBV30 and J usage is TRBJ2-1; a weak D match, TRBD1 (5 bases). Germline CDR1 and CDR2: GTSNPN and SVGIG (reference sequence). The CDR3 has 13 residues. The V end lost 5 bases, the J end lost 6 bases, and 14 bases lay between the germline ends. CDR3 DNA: TGTGCCTGGGGGGCCACGAGGAGCAATGAGCAGTTCTTC. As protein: CAWGATRSNEQFF. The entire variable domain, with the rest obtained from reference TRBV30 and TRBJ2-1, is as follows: SQTIHQWPATLVQPVGSPLSLECTVEGTSNPNLYWYRQAAGRGLQLLFYSVGIGQISSEVPQNLSASRPQDRQFILSSKKLLLSDSGFYLCAWGATRSNEQFFGPGTRLTVL.

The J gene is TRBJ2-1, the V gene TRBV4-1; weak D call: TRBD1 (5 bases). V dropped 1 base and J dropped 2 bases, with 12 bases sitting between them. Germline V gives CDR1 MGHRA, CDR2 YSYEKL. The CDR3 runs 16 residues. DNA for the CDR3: TGCGCCAGCAGCCAAGGTAGGGGCCGGACCTACAATGAGCAGTTCTTC. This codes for CASSQGRGRTYNEQFF.

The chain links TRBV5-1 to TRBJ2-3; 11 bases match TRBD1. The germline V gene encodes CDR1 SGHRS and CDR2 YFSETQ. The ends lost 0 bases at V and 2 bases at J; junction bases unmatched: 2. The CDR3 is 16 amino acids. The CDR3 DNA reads TGCGCCAGCAGCTTGGGGGACAGGGGGAACACAGATACGCAGTATTTT. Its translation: CASSLGDRGNTDTQYF. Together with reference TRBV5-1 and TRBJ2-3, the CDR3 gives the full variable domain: KAGVTQTPRYLIKTRGQQVTLSCSPISGHRSVSWYQQTPGQGLQFLFEYFSETQRNKGNFPGRFSGRQFSNSRSEMNVSTLELGDSALYLCASSLGDRGNTDTQYFGPGTRLTVL.

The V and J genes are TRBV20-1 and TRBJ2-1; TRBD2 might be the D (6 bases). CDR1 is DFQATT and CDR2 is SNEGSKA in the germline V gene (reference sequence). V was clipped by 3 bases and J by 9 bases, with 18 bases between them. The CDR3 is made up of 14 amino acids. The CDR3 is CSASILEGNGEQFF. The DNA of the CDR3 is TGCAGTGCTAGTATCCTGGAGGGTAACGGTGAGCAGTTCTTC.

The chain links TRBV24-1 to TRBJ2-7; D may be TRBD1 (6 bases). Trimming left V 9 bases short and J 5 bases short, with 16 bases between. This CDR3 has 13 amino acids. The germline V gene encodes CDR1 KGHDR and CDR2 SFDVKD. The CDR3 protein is CATLAQGLHEQYF. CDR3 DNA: TGTGCCACCCTCGCCCAGGGGTTACACGAGCAGTACTTC.

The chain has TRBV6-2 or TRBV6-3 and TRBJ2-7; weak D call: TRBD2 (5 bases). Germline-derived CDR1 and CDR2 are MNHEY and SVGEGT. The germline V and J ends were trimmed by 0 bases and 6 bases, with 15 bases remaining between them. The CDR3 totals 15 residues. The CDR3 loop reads CASSYSMAADGEQYF. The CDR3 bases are TGTGCCAGCAGTTACTCGATGGCAGCGGACGGCGAGCAGTACTTC.